The rows below give T cell receptor beta chains drawn from one sample of a study of cytomegalovirus exposure and HLA in healthy donors. Profiling relied on immunoSEQ multiplex PCR, and the TCRdb table lists in-frame clones only, not all of them. The sample lists about 200,000 clones, 86% occurring once. The sequencing sample was made of PBMCs. Receptor source: a woman aged 25 to 39 in good health and CMV-seronegative. CDR3s include the opening cysteine and the closing phenylalanine or tryptophan. The order of the fields is clone size, V gene, J gene, D gene, CDR3 length, CDR3 protein, CDR3 DNA. D genes are given only for firm matches. Clone size is shown for a subset of rows, as once, few, many or a class of expanded clone.

clone_size: .
v_call: TRBV28
j_call: TRBJ2-7
d_call: TRBD1
cdr3_length: 14
cdr3_aa: CASSGDRARDEQYF
cdr3_nt: TGTGCCAGCAGTGGGGACAGGGCTCGCGACGAGCAGTACTTC

clone_size: .
v_call: TRBV19
j_call: TRBJ1-5
d_call: .
cdr3_length: 15
cdr3_aa: CASSKGQRNNQPQHF
cdr3_nt: TGTGCCAGTAGTAAAGGACAGCGGAACAATCAGCCCCAGCATTTT

clone_size: .
v_call: TRBV28
j_call: TRBJ1-6
d_call: .
cdr3_length: 16
cdr3_aa: CASSLPGASYNSPLHF
cdr3_nt: TGTGCCAGCAGTTTACCGGGTGCTTCCTATAATTCACCCCTCCACTTT

clone_size: few
v_call: TRBV28
j_call: TRBJ1-5
d_call: .
cdr3_length: 14
cdr3_aa: CASSPTSTMEPQHF
cdr3_nt: TGTGCCAGCAGCCCTACAAGCACTATGGAGCCCCAGCATTTT

clone_size: .
v_call: TRBV5-1
j_call: TRBJ2-7
d_call: TRBD2
cdr3_length: 16
cdr3_aa: CASSLGLAGGLDEQYF
cdr3_nt: TGCGCCAGCAGCTTGGGACTAGCGGGAGGGCTCGACGAGCAGTACTTC

clone_size: .
v_call: TRBV27
j_call: TRBJ2-1
d_call: TRBD2
cdr3_length: 14
cdr3_aa: CASRRLAGGGEQFF
cdr3_nt: TGTGCCAGCAGGAGACTAGCGGGAGGTGGTGAGCAGTTCTTC

clone_size: few
v_call: TRBV5-1
j_call: TRBJ2-1
d_call: TRBD2
cdr3_length: 15
cdr3_aa: CASSPGTSIYNEQFF
cdr3_nt: TGCGCCAGCTCCCCGGGGACTAGCATCTACAATGAGCAGTTCTTC

clone_size: .
v_call: TRBV5-1
j_call: TRBJ2-1
d_call: .
cdr3_length: 15
cdr3_aa: CASSPRRSSYNEQFF
cdr3_nt: TGCGCCAGCAGCCCCCGTCGCAGCTCCTACAATGAGCAGTTCTTC

clone_size: .
v_call: TRBV19
j_call: TRBJ2-7
d_call: .
cdr3_length: 13
cdr3_aa: CASSSYPPYEQYF
cdr3_nt: TGTGCCAGTAGTTCCTACCCCCCCTACGAGCAGTACTTC

clone_size: .
v_call: TRBV11-2
j_call: TRBJ2-1
d_call: TRBD1
cdr3_length: 17
cdr3_aa: CASSPGPGTGIHNEQFF
cdr3_nt: TGTGCCAGCAGCCCAGGTCCCGGGACAGGGATTCACAATGAGCAGTTCTTC

clone_size: .
v_call: TRBV6-1
j_call: TRBJ2-2
d_call: .
cdr3_length: 14
cdr3_aa: CASIDSGDTGELFF
cdr3_nt: TGTGCCAGCATTGATTCAGGGGACACCGGGGAGCTGTTTTTT

clone_size: once
v_call: TRBV7-8
j_call: TRBJ2-3
d_call: TRBD1
cdr3_length: 17
cdr3_aa: CASSPVPQGAPTDTQYF
cdr3_nt: TGTGCCAGCAGCCCAGTCCCTCAGGGGGCCCCCACAGATACGCAGTATTTT

clone_size: .
v_call: TRBV25-1
j_call: TRBJ2-1
d_call: .
cdr3_length: 18
cdr3_aa: CASSESRGGGQSYNEQFF
cdr3_nt: TGTGCCAGCAGTGAATCCCGGGGCGGGGGCCAATCCTACAATGAGCAGTTCTTC

clone_size: .
v_call: TRBV7-3
j_call: TRBJ2-7
d_call: .
cdr3_length: 13
cdr3_aa: CASAVTGYDEQYF
cdr3_nt: TGTGCCAGCGCGGTGACGGGGTACGACGAGCAGTACTTC

clone_size: once
v_call: TRBV7-9
j_call: TRBJ2-1
d_call: .
cdr3_length: 13
cdr3_aa: CASSLISDNEQFF
cdr3_nt: TGTGCCAGCAGCTTAATCAGTGACAATGAGCAGTTCTTC

clone_size: .
v_call: TRBV6-5
j_call: TRBJ2-7
d_call: TRBD2
cdr3_length: 15
cdr3_aa: CASRELVAGGYEQYF
cdr3_nt: TGTGCCAGCAGGGAGTTGGTAGCGGGAGGCTACGAGCAGTACTTC

clone_size: .
v_call: TRBV28
j_call: TRBJ2-7
d_call: TRBD2
cdr3_length: 14
cdr3_aa: CASSSAGGAYEQYF
cdr3_nt: TGTGCCAGCAGTTCCGCGGGGGGCGCCTACGAGCAGTACTTC

clone_size: .
v_call: TRBV5-1
j_call: TRBJ2-1
d_call: TRBD1
cdr3_length: 14
cdr3_aa: CASSWTGGPNEQFF
cdr3_nt: TGCGCCAGCAGCTGGACAGGGGGCCCCAATGAGCAGTTCTTC

clone_size: .
v_call: TRBV6-1
j_call: TRBJ2-1
d_call: TRBD1
cdr3_length: 15
cdr3_aa: CASSEWGQGGNEQFF
cdr3_nt: TGTGCCAGCAGTGAATGGGGACAGGGAGGCAATGAGCAGTTCTTC

clone_size: .
v_call: TRBV7-6
j_call: TRBJ1-2
d_call: TRBD1
cdr3_length: 15
cdr3_aa: CASSLEAGGNYGYTF
cdr3_nt: TGTGCCAGCAGCTTAGAGGCAGGGGGAAACTATGGCTACACCTTC

clone_size: .
v_call: TRBV9
j_call: TRBJ1-1
d_call: TRBD1
cdr3_length: 16
cdr3_aa: CASSEGGQSMNTEAFF
cdr3_nt: TGTGCCAGCAGCGAGGGGGGACAGAGCATGAACACTGAAGCTTTCTTT

clone_size: once
v_call: TRBV6-6
j_call: TRBJ2-1
d_call: TRBD2
cdr3_length: 15
cdr3_aa: CASSYLGGGDNEQFF
cdr3_nt: TGTGCCAGCAGTTACCTCGGCGGGGGGGACAATGAGCAGTTCTTC

clone_size: .
v_call: TRBV10-2
j_call: TRBJ2-5
d_call: .
cdr3_length: 13
cdr3_aa: CASSEGEIQTQYF
cdr3_nt: TGCGCCAGCAGTGAGGGAGAAATCCAGACCCAGTACTTC

clone_size: .
v_call: TRBV7-8
j_call: TRBJ2-7
d_call: TRBD1
cdr3_length: 15
cdr3_aa: CASSFLGDRVGEQYF
cdr3_nt: TGTGCCAGCAGCTTTCTTGGGGACAGGGTGGGCGAGCAGTACTTC

clone_size: .
v_call: TRBV29-1
j_call: TRBJ2-5
d_call: TRBD2
cdr3_length: 19
cdr3_aa: CSVARRLAGGVWDQETQYF
cdr3_nt: TGCAGCGTTGCGAGGCGACTAGCGGGAGGGGTCTGGGACCAAGAGACCCAGTACTTC

clone_size: .
v_call: TRBV11-2
j_call: TRBJ1-6
d_call: TRBD1
cdr3_length: 15
cdr3_aa: CASSSGQGPGTPLHF
cdr3_nt: TGTGCCAGCAGCTCAGGACAGGGCCCGGGGACACCCCTCCACTTT

clone_size: .
v_call: TRBV11-3
j_call: TRBJ2-3
d_call: .
cdr3_length: 14
cdr3_aa: CASSARDGRDTQYF
cdr3_nt: TGTGCCAGCAGCGCCCGGGACGGGAGAGATACGCAGTATTTT

clone_size: .
v_call: TRBV6-6
j_call: TRBJ2-7
d_call: .
cdr3_length: 14
cdr3_aa: CASTTDGSSYEQYF
cdr3_nt: TGTGCCAGCACTACTGACGGGAGCTCCTACGAGCAGTACTTC

clone_size: .
v_call: TRBV5-1
j_call: TRBJ2-3
d_call: TRBD1
cdr3_length: 14
cdr3_aa: CASSPGQGTDTQYF
cdr3_nt: TGCGCCAGCAGCCCGGGACAGGGGACAGATACGCAGTATTTT

clone_size: .
v_call: TRBV7-2
j_call: TRBJ2-2
d_call: TRBD1
cdr3_length: 15
cdr3_aa: CASSLGQGGPGELFF
cdr3_nt: TGTGCCAGCAGTCTTGGACAGGGTGGCCCCGGGGAGCTGTTTTTT

clone_size: .
v_call: TRBV2
j_call: TRBJ2-7
d_call: TRBD1
cdr3_length: 16
cdr3_aa: CASSPPRTGGMSEQYF
cdr3_nt: TGTGCCAGCAGTCCCCCTCGGACAGGGGGCATGAGCGAGCAGTACTTC

clone_size: .
v_call: TRBV6-5
j_call: TRBJ2-7
d_call: TRBD1
cdr3_length: 14
cdr3_aa: CASSRQGMGYEQYF
cdr3_nt: TGTGCCAGCAGTCGACAGGGAATGGGCTACGAGCAGTACTTC

clone_size: few
v_call: TRBV5-1
j_call: TRBJ1-2
d_call: TRBD1
cdr3_length: 14
cdr3_aa: CASSLDTGALGYTF
cdr3_nt: TGCGCCAGCAGCCTAGATACAGGGGCTCTGGGCTACACCTTC

clone_size: .
v_call: TRBV6-5
j_call: TRBJ1-4
d_call: .
cdr3_length: 13
cdr3_aa: CASRKQGNEKLFF
cdr3_nt: TGTGCCAGCAGGAAACAGGGAAATGAAAAACTGTTTTTT

clone_size: .
v_call: TRBV2
j_call: TRBJ2-1
d_call: TRBD2
cdr3_length: 15
cdr3_aa: CASSVLSGGAGEQFF
cdr3_nt: TGTGCCAGCAGTGTCCTAAGCGGGGGGGCCGGTGAGCAGTTCTTC

clone_size: .
v_call: TRBV4-1
j_call: TRBJ2-1
d_call: TRBD2
cdr3_length: 18
cdr3_aa: CAAPQETSGGRGYNEQFF
cdr3_nt: TGCGCCGCGCCCCAGGAGACTAGCGGGGGGCGAGGGTACAATGAGCAGTTCTTC

clone_size: .
v_call: TRBV7-8
j_call: TRBJ1-6
d_call: TRBD1
cdr3_length: 16
cdr3_aa: CASSLAGQGFGSPLHF
cdr3_nt: TGTGCCAGCAGCTTAGCGGGACAGGGATTCGGTTCACCCCTCCACTTT